This is a list of T cell receptor beta chains from one sample in a study of PD-1 blockade in classical Hodgkin lymphoma. Some clones are missing from TCRdb's copy, which holds only in-frame ones; the method was immunoSEQ multiplex PCR. The table has roughly 30,000 clones, around 79% seen once. Sequences were derived from CD4+ T cells from blood, sampled before the fourth cycle of nivolumab. These receptors all come from a human donor with classical Hodgkin lymphoma. Both conserved end residues are part of each CDR3. D genes are given only for firm matches. The size of a clone is reported for some rows only, either as once, few or many, or as a class for expanded clones.

clone size	J gene	V gene	D gene	CDR3 length	CDR3 DNA	CDR3 protein
-	TRBJ1-2	TRBV25-1	-	12	TGTGCCAGCAGTCTTCGGGGGGGGGCCTACACCTTC	CASSLRGGAYTF
once	TRBJ2-7	TRBV30	-	15	TGTGCCTGGAGTGTACTGAGTGGCTTCCCGGGGGAGCAGTACTTC	CAWSVLSGFPGEQYF
few	TRBJ2-7	TRBV27	TRBD2	15	TGTGCCAGCTCCAAGATAGCGGGTAACTCCTACGAGCAGTACTTC	CASSKIAGNSYEQYF
once	TRBJ1-1	TRBV9	TRBD1	16	TGTGCCAGCAGCGCCCCTTACCTACAGGGGGCCACTGAAGCTTTCTTT	CASSAPYLQGATEAFF
-	TRBJ2-7	TRBV19	-	13	TGTGCCAGTAGTATAGGAGGCTTGGACGAGCAGTACTTC	CASSIGGLDEQYF
-	TRBJ2-5	TRBV5-1	-	12	TGCGCCAGCAGCCAACGCCAAGAGACCCAGTACTTC	CASSQRQETQYF
-	TRBJ2-3	TRBV9	-	15	TGTGCCAGCAGCGTAGATCTCGCTTCCACAGATACGCAGTATTTT	CASSVDLASTDTQYF
-	TRBJ2-5	TRBV14	-	11	TGTGCCAGCAGCCAAGAAGAGACCCAGTACTTC	CASSQEETQYF
-	TRBJ1-2	TRBV4-3	-	13	TGCGCCAGCAGCAAACGACATCGCTATGGCTACACCTTC	CASSKRHRYGYTF
-	TRBJ1-2	TRBV6-6	-	12	TGTGCCAGCAAGGGAGGGGGGAATGGCTACACCTTC	CASKGGGNGYTF
-	TRBJ1-5	TRBV6-5	TRBD1	15	TGTGCCAGCAGCATACGGACAGGGGGAAATCAGCCCCAGCATTTT	CASSIRTGGNQPQHF
few	TRBJ1-5	TRBV6-5	-	14	TGTGCCAGCAGTTACTCGATAGCCGGGGGGCCCCAGCATTTT	CASSYSIAGGPQHF
-	TRBJ2-2	TRBV11-3	TRBD1	13	TGTGCCAGCAGTGCAGGGGGCACCGGGGAGCTGTTTTTT	CASSAGGTGELFF
-	TRBJ2-2	TRBV28	-	14	TGTGCCAGCAGACCGGGACTTAACACCGGGGAGCTGTTTTTT	CASRPGLNTGELFF